Following are 8 T cell receptor beta chains from one sample sequenced in a study of blood T cell repertoires in COVID-19. TCRdb's copy holds only in-frame clones and misses some; the assay was immunoSEQ multiplex PCR. The table shows roughly 92,000 clones, with roughly 90% occurring only once. Sequenced input: peripheral blood. These receptors were obtained from a woman of 80 years or more with active or convalescent COVID-19.

The V gene is TRBV5-1, the J gene TRBJ1-2, with unresolved D. Germline V gene sequence: CDR1 SGHRS, CDR2 YFSETQ. V lost 2 bases to trimming and J lost 5 bases, with 13 bases between them. The CDR3 loop spans 14 amino acids. The CDR3 sequence: CASSFLTSSYGYTF. In nucleotides, the CDR3 is TGCGCCAGCAGCTTTTTGACATCCTCTTATGGCTACACCTTC.

This clone was observed once. V gene TRBV5-6 combines with J gene TRBJ2-3; no clear D gene. The CDR3 totals 13 residues. Germline V gives CDR1 SGHDT, CDR2 YYEEEE. V was pared by 7 bases and J by 2 bases, with 11 bases between. DNA of the CDR3: TGTGCCAGCCTGCGGCTCGACACAGATACGCAGTATTTT. Protein sequence: CASLRLDTDTQYF.

This clone was seen once. The rearrangement links TRBV4-3 to TRBJ1-2; no definite D call. Trimming removed 1 base at V and 5 bases at J, with 11 bases between. Germline lookup yields CDR1 LGHNA and CDR2 YSLEER. This CDR3 has 14 amino acids. In nucleotides, the CDR3 is TGCGCCAGCAGCCAAGCGGGCCGGGAGTATGGCTACACCTTC. Translation gives CASSQAGREYGYTF.

V gene TRBV11-2 combines with J gene TRBJ1-1; D perhaps matches TRBD1 (5 bases). V lost 4 bases to trimming and J lost 1 base, with 13 bases between them. Germline CDR1 and CDR2: SGHAT and FQNNGV. This CDR3 has 15 amino acids. CDR3 amino acids: CASSWSVQGNTEAFF. The CDR3 region has the DNA TGTGCCAGCAGCTGGTCCGTTCAGGGGAACACTGAAGCTTTCTTT.

This clone was recorded only once. The chain recombines TRBV15 with TRBJ2-7; 7 nucleotides align to TRBD1. Per the germline V gene, CDR1 is LNHNV and CDR2 is YYDKDF (reference sequence). With V trimmed by 2 bases and J by 0 bases, 7 bases remained unmatched. This CDR3 is built from 16 residues. CDR3 sequence (DNA): TGTGCCACCAGCAGATCCCCCGGGACAGACTCCTACGAGCAGTACTTC. Residues: CATSRSPGTDSYEQYF.

This clone was seen once. The CDR3 DNA reads TGTGCCAGCAGTGAGGGGACTACTGGGGGGACCCAGTACTTC. It yields the protein CASSEGTTGGTQYF. The chain carries TRBV6-1 and TRBJ2-5, with 7 bases matching TRBD2. Germline CDR1 and CDR2: MNHNS and SASEGT. Trimming took 3 bases from V and 7 from J; bases not matched to a gene: 8. This CDR3 comprises 14 residues.

This rearrangement joins TRBV27 to TRBJ2-7; TRBD1 matches 10 bases. Germline V CDR1 and CDR2: MNHEY, SMNVEV (reference sequence). Trimming took 5 bases from V and 2 from J; bases not matched to a gene: 6. The CDR3 totals 15 residues. The CDR3 sequence: CASSRKGQGAYEQYF. The CDR3 nucleotides are TGTGCCAGCAGTAGGAAAGGACAGGGGGCCTACGAGCAGTACTTC.

The V and J genes are TRBV28 and TRBJ1-2; possibly TRBD1 for D (5 bases). V lost 5 bases and J lost 4, with 8 bases in between. The CDR3 is 12 residues long. CDR1 and CDR2 (germline): MDHEN, SYDVKM. The CDR3 reads CASSLDSYGYTF. CDR3 nucleotide sequence: TGTGCCAGCAGTCTTGACAGCTATGGCTACACCTTC.